This T cell receptor beta chain emerged from a study of T cell repertoires in cytomegalovirus infection. About the research overall: The authors relied on CMV epitopes, both recently identified HLA-C-restricted and well-studied HLA-B-restricted.

This clonotype was observed many times. The antigen remains undetermined. Regarding the study as a whole: The cumulative frequency of public TCR beta families distinguished individuals who carried CMV together with the relevant HLA. In two of eight donors, the top clonotype was HLA-C-restricted CMV-specific.

Each CDR3 protein is one row after TCRdb ran MiXCR on the reads. The sample shows around 570,000 distinct CDR3 sequences, over 35% of them seen only once. Sequencing used cultured PBMCs, obtained from culture after CMV antigen stimulation. This clonotype was sampled from a human donor in good health (CMV status not recorded). Some clones in this sample may be carry-over from other donors' samples.

CDR3 coding DNA: TGTGCCACCAGCAGAGATACGAGGGGGAATGAGCAGTTCTTC. This codes for CATSRDTRGNEQFF. The chain has TRBV15 and TRBJ2-1; maybe TRBD1 (6 bases). This CDR3 comprises 14 residues. Between the trimmed V and J ends, which lost 0 bases and 7 bases, there was a span of 10 bases. The germline V gene encodes CDR1 LNHNV and CDR2 YYDKDF (reference sequence). The full variable domain, its missing parts supplied by reference TRBV15 and TRBJ2-1, is DAMVIQNPRYQVTQFGKPVTLSCSQTLNHNVMYWYQQKSSQAPKLLFHYYDKDFNNEADTPDNFQSRRPNTSFCFLDIRSPGLGDTAMYLCATSRDTRGNEQFFGPGTRLTVL.